This T cell receptor beta chain appears in the sequencing data of a study of T cell repertoires in cytomegalovirus infection. Study in general: An indication of both CMV infection and matching HLA type came from public TCR beta signatures.

This clonotype came up a few times. Its antigen is currently unknown. MiXCR, run by TCRdb on the reads, gives a single entry per CDR3 protein. The repertoire holds 550,000 to 700,000 distinct CDR3 sequences, with roughly 42% as singletons. The sequences come from cultured PBMCs, collected from culture after CMV antigen stimulation. The TCR was taken from a human donor in good health (CMV status not recorded). Some clones in this sample may be carry-over from other donors' samples.

The CDR3 loop is CASSSPGLNTEAFF. The CDR3 region has the DNA TGTGCCAGCAGTTCACCGGGATTGAACACTGAAGCTTTCTTT. The V call is TRBV12-3 or TRBV12-4, the J call TRBJ1-1; D unresolved. Between the trimmed V and J ends, which lost 4 bases and 0 bases, there was a span of 9 bases. The CDR3 loop spans 14 amino acids.